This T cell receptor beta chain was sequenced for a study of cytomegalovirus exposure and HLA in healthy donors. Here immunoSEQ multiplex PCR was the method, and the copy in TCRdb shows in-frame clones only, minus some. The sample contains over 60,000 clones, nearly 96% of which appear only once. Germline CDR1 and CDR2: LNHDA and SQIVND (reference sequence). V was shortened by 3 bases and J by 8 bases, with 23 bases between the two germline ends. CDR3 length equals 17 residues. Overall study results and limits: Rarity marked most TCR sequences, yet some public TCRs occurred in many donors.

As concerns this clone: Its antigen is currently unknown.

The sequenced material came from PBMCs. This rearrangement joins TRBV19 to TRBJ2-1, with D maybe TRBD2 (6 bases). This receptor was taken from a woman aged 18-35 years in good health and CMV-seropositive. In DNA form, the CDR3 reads TGTGCCAGTAGTATCCCCCCGCCCGGGAGATTTAACGATGAGCAGTTCTTC. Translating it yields CASSIPPPGRFNDEQFF.